A single sample gave rise to the 9 T cell receptor beta chains below, sequenced in a study of T cells after somatic rescue of genetic block. Measured with immunoSEQ multiplex PCR; TCRdb has only the in-frame clones, and not every one. The sample holds 68,000 or so clones, just under 95% seen once. Sequencing was performed on peripheral blood mononuclear cells (PBMCs). These receptors were obtained from a man aged 40-49 years.

This clone was recorded only once. The genes are TRBV5-6 and TRBJ2-7; perhaps TRBD1 as D (6 bases). The CDR3 is made up of 14 amino acids. Trimming took 0 bases from V and 3 from J, leaving 10 bases between them. Germline assignment: CDR1 SGHDT and CDR2 YYEEEE. The DNA of the CDR3 is TGTGCCAGCAGCTTGGCAGGGGCGGACTACGAGCAGTACTTC. Protein sequence: CASSLAGADYEQYF.

The chain has TRBV27 and TRBJ2-5; TRBD1 matches 7 bases. V shed 7 bases, J shed 2 bases, and the junction held 13 bases outside the gene matches. The CDR3 loop spans 16 amino acids. Germline CDR1 is MNHEY and CDR2 is SMNVEV (reference sequence). The CDR3 DNA is TGTGCCAGCACCCCCCTTTCAGGGGGAATTCAAGAGACCCAGTACTTC. It codes for CASTPLSGGIQETQYF.

This sequence joins TRBV9 and TRBJ1-1; 7 nucleotides align to TRBD1. V trimming: 4 bases; J trimming: 0 bases; junction bases outside the gene matches: 6. CDR3 length: 15 residues. CDR1 is SGDLS, CDR2 YYNGEE, per germline. The CDR3 reads CASSKWDSMNTEAFF. For the CDR3, the DNA is TGTGCCAGCAGCAAATGGGACAGTATGAACACTGAAGCTTTCTTT.

The chain is built from TRBV29-1 and TRBJ2-1, with TRBD2 identical over 9 bases. The germline CDR1 and CDR2 sequences are SQVTM and ANQGSEA. With 4 bases clipped from V and 10 bases from J, the junction kept 5 bases outside the gene matches. CDR3 length: 12 amino acids. DNA of the CDR3: TGCAGCGTTGGCGGGGGGGCTGGGGAGCAGTTCTTC. This translates into CSVGGGAGEQFF.

The chain uses TRBV6-1 and TRBJ1-1, with TRBD1 identical over 9 bases. The germline V gene has CDR1 MNHNS and CDR2 SASEGT. The CDR3 runs to 13 residues. V gave up 8 bases and J gave up 7 bases; unmatched junction bases: 8. Here the CDR3 reads CASLLGQGLEAFF. The CDR3 region has the DNA TGTGCCAGCCTTCTGGGACAGGGCCTTGAAGCTTTCTTT.

Notes on this clone: At one end, the junction sequence differs from germline, possibly due to a read error. The chain employs TRBV2 and TRBJ1-1, with D maybe TRBD1 (5 bases). The length of the CDR3 is 15 residues. CDR1 is SNHLY, CDR2 FYNNEI, per germline. The CDR3 DNA sequence: TGCGCCAGCAGCCAAGGTGCAGGGAAGGACACTGAAGCTTTCTTT. This translates into CASSQGAGKDTEAFF.

The J gene is TRBJ2-3, the V gene TRBV4-3; a possible D gene is TRBD1 (5 bases). The germline V gene encodes CDR1 LGHNA and CDR2 YSLEER. Trimming cost V 2 bases and J 3 bases, with 12 bases left between them. The CDR3 extends over 15 amino acids. The CDR3 coding sequence is TGCGCCAGCAGCCAATCCGTTAGACAGACAGATACGCAGTATTTT. It codes for CASSQSVRQTDTQYF.

The chain has TRBV29-1 and TRBJ2-3, with D possibly matching TRBD2 (6 bases). V was pared by 5 bases and J by 8 bases, with 17 bases between. This CDR3 comprises 13 residues. CDR1 and CDR2 (germline): SQVTM, ANQGSEA. The CDR3 loop is CSVRGAGDGTQYF. The DNA of the CDR3 is TGCAGCGTTCGAGGAGCGGGTGATGGTACGCAGTATTTT.

This clone was detected once. This chain links TRBV4-1 with TRBJ1-5; TRBD1 matches 8 bases. Germline lookup yields CDR1 MGHRA and CDR2 YSYEKL. With V trimmed by 2 bases and J by 4 bases, 10 bases remained unmatched. This CDR3 is 17 amino acids long. CDR3 residues: CASSQTPRDRNNQPQHF. The CDR3 nucleotides are TGCGCCAGCAGCCAAACACCCCGGGACAGGAATAATCAGCCCCAGCATTTT.